This T cell receptor beta chain was recorded in a study of regulatory T cells in long-lasting Graves disease. HTBI primers from iRepertoire and Arm-PCR of CDR3 regions yielded the TCR beta libraries. TCRdb processed the multiplex PCR reads anew with MiXCR; each CDR3 protein has one entry. The sample holds nearly 350,000 distinct CDR3 sequences; roughly a fifth are singletons and the top ten take 25% to 30%. Time point reported: persistent/refractory GD, antithyroid drugs over 5 years with positive TRAb. The TCR library was made from RNA extracted from PBMCs. This material consisted of peripheral blood mononuclear cells (PBMCs), taken when the disease was refractory, from a patient treated with antithyroid drugs. The TCR sequence derives from a female donor with Graves disease.

The CDR3 loop reads CAWSLYRVEKLFF. The CDR3 DNA follows: TGTGCCTGGAGTCTTTACAGGGTCGAAAAACTGTTTTTT. The chain has TRBV30 and TRBJ1-4; TRBD1 might be the D (6 bases). This CDR3 has 13 amino acids. Germline CDR1 and CDR2: GTSNPN and SVGIG (reference sequence). V dropped 2 bases and J dropped 8 bases, with 12 bases sitting between them.